These 9 T cell receptor beta chains were all obtained from the same sample, sequenced in a study of T cell responses to AZD1222 COVID-19 vaccine (dated by TCRdb to the early 2020s). The intended sense of this specimen's time point label: baseline before first vaccination. The library was generated by the immunoSEQ multiplex PCR assay. Sourced from immuneACCESS, this table was stored by TCRdb with only in-frame sequences that have V and J called. A share of the clones is absent; for the studies checked, an unresolved V gene accounts for under half, and the remainder has no known explanation. For this sample the table gives around 150,000 clones, of which roughly 86% were detected only once. Jointly, the top ten make up less than 6.5% of the sample. Material: peripheral blood, obtained on day 0 of AZD1222 vaccination. All receptors come from an adult in good health.

V and J are TRBV28 and TRBJ1-5; possibly TRBD1 for D (6 bases). This CDR3 comprises 13 residues. The V gene's germline CDR1 is MDHEN and CDR2 SYDVKM. Trimming took 8 bases from V and 8 from J, leaving 16 bases between them. CDR3: CASGLRGLEPQHF. In DNA, the CDR3 is TGTGCCAGCGGACTCAGGGGCCTTGAGCCCCAGCATTTT.

In its sample, this clone was seen a few times. The chain has TRBV28 and TRBJ2-7, with 7 bases identical to TRBD2. V lost 5 bases and J lost 0; bases outside the gene matches: 7. This CDR3 has 15 amino acids. Germline assignment: CDR1 MDHEN and CDR2 SYDVKM. The CDR3 reads CASSPLAEYSYEQYF. The CDR3 nucleotides read TGTGCCAGCAGTCCTCTAGCGGAATACTCCTACGAGCAGTACTTC.

The gene calls are TRBV11-2 and TRBJ2-7, with D possibly being TRBD2 (5 bases). V lost 5 bases and J lost 4, with 9 bases in between. The CDR3 sequence is 12 residues long. Germline assignment: CDR1 SGHAT and CDR2 FQNNGV. In DNA, the CDR3 is TGTGCCAGCAGCGCAGGAGGATACGAGCAGTACTTC. Its translation is CASSAGGYEQYF.

On this clone: The junction shows a germline mismatch at one end, possibly a read error. The V call is TRBV7-9, the J call TRBJ2-7; a weak D match, TRBD1 (6 bases). The CDR3 consists of 13 residues. Germline loops: CDR1 SEHNR, CDR2 FQNEAQ (reference sequence). The CDR3 spells CASSFTPDSLLGF. The CDR3 DNA reads as TGTGCCAGCAGCTTCACCCCGGACAGCCTCCTGGGCTTC.

This rearrangement joins TRBV12-3 or TRBV12-4 to TRBJ1-1; no firm D call. This CDR3 contains 13 residues. The V end was cut by 2 bases, the J end by 5 bases, with 9 bases between. CDR3 DNA sequence: TGTGCCAGCAGTTTAAGTTACAAGACTGAAGCTTTCTTT. Its translation is CASSLSYKTEAFF.

The V call is TRBV20-1, the J call TRBJ2-5; 8 bases match TRBD1. The germline V gene encodes CDR1 DFQATT and CDR2 SNEGSKA (reference sequence). J lost 2 bases, V lost 3 bases, and 8 bases had no gene match. CDR3 length: 15 amino acids. The CDR3 loop reads CSASSGQGIQETQYF. The CDR3 nucleotides read TGCAGTGCTAGTAGCGGACAGGGCATTCAAGAGACCCAGTACTTC.

The V and J genes are TRBV5-4 and TRBJ2-7; 10 bases are a match to TRBD1. CDR1 SGHNT and CDR2 YYREEE come from the germline V gene (reference sequence). J gave up 5 bases and V 4 bases, and 6 bases lay outside the gene matches. The CDR3 loop spans 14 amino acids. Here the CDR3 DNA reads TGTGCCAGCAGCCGTGACAGGGGGCTCGACGAGCAGTACTTC. Protein sequence: CASSRDRGLDEQYF.

The genes are TRBV5-6 and TRBJ1-3, with D maybe TRBD1 (5 bases). Germline assignment: CDR1 SGHDT and CDR2 YYEEEE. Trimming removed 6 bases at V and 3 bases at J, with 19 bases between. This CDR3 has 16 residues. In nucleotides, the CDR3 is TGTGCCAGCACGACGAACCGGGGGAAGGTTGGAAACACCATATATTTT. It translates to CASTTNRGKVGNTIYF.

This chain links TRBV4-3 with TRBJ1-5, with unresolved D. The CDR3 totals 13 residues. Trimming removed 0 bases from V and 6 bases from J, with 6 bases in between. The V gene's germline CDR1 is LGHNA and CDR2 YSLEER. The CDR3 is CASSQDLGQPQHF. The CDR3 DNA reads TGCGCCAGCAGCCAAGATTTGGGTCAGCCCCAGCATTTT.